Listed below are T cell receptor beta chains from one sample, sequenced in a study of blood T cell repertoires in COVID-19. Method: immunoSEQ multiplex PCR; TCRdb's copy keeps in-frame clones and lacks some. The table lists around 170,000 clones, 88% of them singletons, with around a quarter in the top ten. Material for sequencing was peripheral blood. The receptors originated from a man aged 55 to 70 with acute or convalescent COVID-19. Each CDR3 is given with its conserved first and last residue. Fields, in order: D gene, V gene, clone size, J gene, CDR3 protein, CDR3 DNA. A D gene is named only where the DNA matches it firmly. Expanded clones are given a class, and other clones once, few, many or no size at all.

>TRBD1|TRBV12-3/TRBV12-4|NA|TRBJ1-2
CASSRDRGTF
TGTGCCAGCAGTCGAGACAGGGGCACCTTC
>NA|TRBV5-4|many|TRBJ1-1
CASSLNTGEAFF
TGTGCCAGCAGCTTAAATACAGGGGAAGCTTTCTTT
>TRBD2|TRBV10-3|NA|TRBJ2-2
CAISFSGGANTGELFF
TGTGCCATCAGTTTTAGCGGGGGGGCTAACACCGGGGAGCTGTTTTTT
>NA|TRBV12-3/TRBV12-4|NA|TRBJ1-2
CASTVTRGGGYTF
TGTGCCAGCACCGTGACAAGGGGCGGAGGCTACACCTTC
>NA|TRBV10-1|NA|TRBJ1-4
CASSVGGSTNEKLFF
TGCGCCAGCAGTGTTGGCGGATCAACTAATGAAAAACTGTTTTTT
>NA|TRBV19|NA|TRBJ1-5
CASSRGGAGQPQHF
TGTGCCAGTAGTCGGGGGGGGGCAGGTCAGCCCCAGCATTTT
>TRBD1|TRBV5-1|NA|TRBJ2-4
CASSPGQGEANIQYF
TGCGCCAGCAGCCCGGGACAGGGCGAGGCGAACATTCAGTACTTC
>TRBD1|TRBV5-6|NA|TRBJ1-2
CASRWGQGAGYGYTF
TGTGCCAGCAGGTGGGGACAGGGGGCTGGGTATGGCTACACCTTC
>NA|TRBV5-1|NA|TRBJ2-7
CASNRGQDSQGGDEQYF
TGCGCCAGCAACCGCGGACAGGATAGCCAAGGAGGGGACGAGCAGTACTTC
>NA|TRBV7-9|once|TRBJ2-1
CASSLDELKAPFF
TGTGCCAGCAGCTTAGACGAACTAAAGGCCCCGTTCTTC
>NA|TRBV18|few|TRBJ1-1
CASSPPGGSTEAFF
TGTGCCAGCTCACCACCGGGGGGGAGCACTGAAGCTTTCTTT
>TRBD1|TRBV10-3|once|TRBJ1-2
CAISGPDRATYGYTF
TGTGCCATCAGTGGTCCGGACAGGGCTACCTATGGCTACACCTTC
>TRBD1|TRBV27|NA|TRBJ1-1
CASSATGVGTEAFF
TGTGCCAGCAGTGCCACAGGGGTCGGCACTGAAGCTTTCTTT
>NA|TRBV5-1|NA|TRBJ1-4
CASSLQGRTEKLFF
TGCGCCAGCAGCTTACAGGGCCGAACTGAAAAACTGTTTTTT
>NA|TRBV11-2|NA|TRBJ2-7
CASSSYFGEQYF
TGTGCCAGCAGCTCCTACTTCGGCGAGCAGTACTTC
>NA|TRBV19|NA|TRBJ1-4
CASSPRLGLPLNEKLFF
TGTGCCAGTAGTCCCCGACTCGGCCTGCCCCTTAATGAAAAACTGTTTTTT
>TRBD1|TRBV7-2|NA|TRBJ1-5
CASSPRTGNQPQHF
TGTGCCAGCAGCCCCCGGACAGGGAATCAGCCCCAGCATTTT
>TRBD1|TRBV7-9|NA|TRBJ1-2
CASSADTGGYGYTF
TGTGCCAGCAGCGCCGACACAGGGGGGTATGGCTACACCTTC
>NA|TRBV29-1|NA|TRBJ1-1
CSVVGEGVTEAFF
TGCAGCGTTGTTGGGGAAGGGGTCACTGAAGCTTTCTTT
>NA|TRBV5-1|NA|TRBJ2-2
CASSTSGISGELFF
TGCGCCAGCAGCACCTCAGGGATTTCCGGGGAGCTGTTTTTT
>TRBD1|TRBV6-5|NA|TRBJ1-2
CASRAQGAGGYTF
TGTGCCAGCAGAGCACAGGGGGCGGGGGGCTACACCTTC
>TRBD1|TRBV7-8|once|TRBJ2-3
CASSLTAGGFDTQYF
TGTGCCAGCAGCTTAACGGCAGGGGGTTTCGATACGCAGTATTTT
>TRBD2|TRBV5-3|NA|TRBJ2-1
CARSRWLAGYNEQFF
TGTGCCAGAAGCCGCTGGCTAGCGGGCTACAATGAGCAGTTCTTC
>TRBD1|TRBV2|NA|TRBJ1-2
CASSWDRVSGYTF
TGTGCCAGCAGTTGGGACAGAGTCAGTGGCTACACCTTC
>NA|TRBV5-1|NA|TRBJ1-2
CASNEITGPNYGYTF
TGCGCCAGCAACGAGATAACAGGGCCTAACTATGGCTACACCTTC
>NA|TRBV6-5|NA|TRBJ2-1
CASSYSSRGHEQFF
TGTGCCAGCAGTTACTCATCCAGGGGCCATGAGCAGTTCTTC
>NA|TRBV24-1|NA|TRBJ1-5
CATSASNQPQHF
TGTGCCACCAGTGCGAGCAATCAGCCCCAGCATTTT
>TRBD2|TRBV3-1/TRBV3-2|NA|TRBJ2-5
CASSPFQGGLGETQYF
TGTGCCAGCAGCCCTTTTCAAGGGGGACTAGGAGAGACCCAGTACTTC
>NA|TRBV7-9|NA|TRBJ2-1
CASSLGTGDEQFF
TGTGCCAGCAGCTTGGGCACCGGGGATGAGCAGTTCTTC
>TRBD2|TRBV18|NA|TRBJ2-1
CASSPGTTYNEQFF
TGTGCCAGCTCACCCGGGACTACCTACAATGAGCAGTTCTTC
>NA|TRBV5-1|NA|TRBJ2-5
CASSLVAGAGETQYF
TGCGCCAGCAGCTTGGTCGCAGGGGCCGGGGAGACCCAGTACTTC
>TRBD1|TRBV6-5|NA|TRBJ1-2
CASSWGQGSDGYTF
TGTGCCAGCAGTTGGGGACAGGGTAGCGATGGCTACACCTTC
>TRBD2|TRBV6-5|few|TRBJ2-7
CASSPLAGGWVEQYF
TGTGCCAGCAGTCCGCTAGCGGGAGGATGGGTCGAGCAGTACTTC
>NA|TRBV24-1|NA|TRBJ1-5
CATSDGTYSNQPQHF
TGTGCCACCAGTGATGGGACTTATAGCAATCAGCCCCAGCATTTT
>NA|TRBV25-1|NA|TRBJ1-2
CASSRGNYGYTF
TGTGCCAGCAGTAGGGGCAACTATGGCTACACCTTC
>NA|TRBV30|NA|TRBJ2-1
CAWSAHLGDEQFF
TGTGCCTGGAGTGCTCACCTAGGTGATGAGCAGTTCTTC
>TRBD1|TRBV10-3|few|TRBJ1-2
CAISEGPGGNYGYTF
TGTGCCATCAGTGAGGGGCCAGGGGGGAACTATGGCTACACCTTC
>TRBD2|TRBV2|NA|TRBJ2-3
CASSDRGGTDTQYF
TGTGCCAGCAGTGACCGGGGGGGCACAGATACGCAGTATTTT
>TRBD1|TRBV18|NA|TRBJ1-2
CASSGTGAGYTF
TGTGCCAGCTCCGGGACAGGGGCTGGCTACACCTTC
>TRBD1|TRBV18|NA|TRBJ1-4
CASSPGLGTGDEKLFF
TGTGCCAGCTCACCGGGGCTCGGGACAGGGGATGAAAAACTGTTTTTT
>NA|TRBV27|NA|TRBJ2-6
CASSLFSRVSGANVLTF
TGTGCCAGCAGTTTATTTTCCAGGGTCTCTGGGGCCAACGTCCTGACTTTC